These 6 T cell receptor beta chains were sequenced from one sample in a study of blood T cell repertoires in COVID-19. Some clones are missing from TCRdb's copy, which holds only in-frame ones; the method was immunoSEQ multiplex PCR. The data contain over 90,000 clones, 70% to 90% of them singletons. Sequencing was carried out using peripheral blood. The receptors come from a woman aged 60-75 years with acute or convalescent COVID-19.

The chain combines TRBV10-3 with TRBJ1-6; 7 positions agree with TRBD1. V trimming: 0 bases; J trimming: 9 bases; junction bases outside the gene matches: 8. The germline gives CDR1 ENHRY, CDR2 SYGVKD. CDR3 length: 16 amino acids. The CDR3 region is CAISESSRGTSSPLHF. CDR3 coding DNA: TGTGCCATCAGTGAGTCATCCAGGGGGACAAGTTCACCCCTCCACTTT.

This chain joins TRBV6-1 and TRBJ1-6; D is perhaps TRBD1 (6 bases). This CDR3 has 13 amino acids. Trimming pared 3 bases from V and 10 bases from J, leaving 10 bases between. CDR1 is MNHNS, CDR2 SASEGT, per germline. In nucleotides, the CDR3 is TGTGCCAGCAGTGATCAGGGGTTATCACCCCTCCACTTT. It specifies CASSDQGLSPLHF.

The rearrangement uses TRBV5-1 and TRBJ2-7; D is perhaps TRBD1 (6 bases). Trimming stripped 1 base from V and 3 bases from J, with 11 bases between. The CDR3 has 14 amino acids. Per the germline V gene, CDR1 is SGHRS and CDR2 is YFSETQ. The CDR3 here is CASSLIGQRYEQYF. The CDR3 coding sequence is TGCGCCAGCAGCTTGATTGGACAGCGCTACGAGCAGTACTTC.

This rearrangement joins TRBV30 to TRBJ1-1; the D gene is possibly TRBD1 (5 bases). The CDR3 is 11 residues long. Germline-derived CDR1 and CDR2 are GTSNPN and SVGIG (reference sequence). The germline V and J ends were trimmed by 5 bases and 2 bases, with 6 bases remaining between them. CDR3 nucleotides: TGTGCCTGGGGGGCTAACACTGAAGCTTTCTTT. Encoded protein: CAWGANTEAFF.

The chain combines TRBV10-3 with TRBJ1-2; D gene uncertain. The CDR3 sequence is 14 residues long. CDR1 is ENHRY and CDR2 is SYGVKD in the germline V gene. V lost 7 bases, J lost 3 bases, and 15 bases lay in between. CDR3 sequence reads: CAIKRSYGDYGYTF. CDR3 nucleotide sequence: TGTGCCATCAAGCGGTCCTACGGCGACTATGGCTACACCTTC.

The chain recombines TRBV5-1 with TRBJ1-1; D is perhaps TRBD1 (6 bases). The CDR3 extends over 15 amino acids. Germline lookup yields CDR1 SGHRS and CDR2 YFSETQ. Trimming pared 6 bases from V and 0 bases from J, leaving 15 bases between. CDR3 in DNA: TGCGCCAGCAAAAGCATGGACAGTTTGAACACTGAAGCTTTCTTT. It yields the protein CASKSMDSLNTEAFF.